This TCR beta chain came from a study of brain T cells in children with intractable seizures (dated by TCRdb to the early 2020s). Study-wide context: Resected brain tissue from more than 40 pediatric epilepsy surgery cases was first screened for immune gene transcripts using a NanoString immunology panel. Among the roughly 12 selected surgery cases, pre-surgery blood was additionally sequenced for eight, leaving four cases with brain tissue only.

For this clone: Its cognate antigen has yet to be identified. Per-nucleotide qualities are absent, and no much larger clonotype sits a single base away.

The immunoSEQ assay was applied to genomic DNA to generate the TCR beta chain sequences. As for the original processing: CDR3 sequences not starting with the conserved framework cysteine at position 104 were manually removed. To get clonality, the normalized Shannon's Diversity Index was subtracted from one, giving values from 0 (maximal diversity) to 1 (oligoclonal). Chi-squared comparison-of-proportions tests assessed whether the same CDR3 differed in frequency between samples, such as brain versus blood. Public clonotypes were identified by searching immuneACCESS, and similarity to known antiviral clonotypes was assessed with the VDJdb browser. Here the immuneACCESS table is served through TCRdb, limited to in-frame sequences with V and J called. Missing clones are a known gap in these copies; in checked studies unresolved V genes cover under half, and the rest lacks a known reason. V and J calls and clone size are those listed in that table; D and trimming were worked out from the DNA. In this sample the table shows about 320,000 clones, 85% to 95% of which occur a single time. The biggest ten clones account for under 7% of the sample.

The CDR3 has 15 amino acids, counting the end cysteine and phenylalanine. Only the CDR3 DNA is retained, 45 bases long and in frame from the first base. Trimming accounts for 4 bases at V and 3 bases at J, while the number of junction bases matched to no gene is 6. CDR1 is given as SGHNT and CDR2 as YYREEE, both from the germline V gene (reference sequence). The full study reports these points: Sequencing depth differed between pre- and post-surgery blood, so clones missing from the pre-surgery sample may reflect undersampling. Viral specificity was inferred solely from CDR3 sequence similarity, and the HCMV serostatus of the patients was not known.

Read against the paper, the sample's time point label means: blood from clinic visit 5 months post-surgery; TSC patient then seizure free. The surgery cases showing the highest brain T cell transcript signatures were chosen for TCR beta chain sequencing of brain tissue and, when available, of blood. Before surgery, the patients had been given at least one anti-epileptic drug. TCR-sequenced patients were children with drug-resistant epilepsy due to tuberous sclerosis complex, focal cortical dysplasia, Rasmussen encephalitis or hemimegalencephaly. Bulk genomic DNA was extracted from unsorted brain tissue and whole blood with the Monarch genomic DNA purification kit.

This specimen was peripheral blood, taken roughly 5 months after surgery. Rearrangement joined TRBV5-4 to TRBJ1-2, with TRBD1 identical over 10 junction bases. The sequence came from a boy younger than two with tuberous sclerosis and intractable seizures. CDR3 region: CASSPGQGVDYGYTF. Read as DNA, the sequence is TGTGCCAGCAGCCCCGGACAGGGGGTGGACTATGGCTACACCTTC.